This TCR delta chain derives from a study of gamma-delta T cells after stem cell transplantation. TCRdb ran CATT on the RT-PCR reads. Seen here are some 700 delta-chain clones, about 1% observed once, and the top ten hold roughly 72%. This clone was recorded a few times. This likely came from a read error, as a far larger clone is one base away. Other DNA sequences in the same sample also yield this CDR3. This CDR3 spans 17 amino acids. CDR1 GEAIGNYY and CDR2 EKD come from the germline V gene. The chain employs TRDV2 and TRDJ1; D possibly corresponds to TRDD3 (6 bases). This clonotype was obtained from a human donor. It is not recorded whose cells these are; they may come from a transplant donor. The sequenced sample was gamma-delta T cells. CDR3 nucleotides: TGTGCCTGTGACACCGTCGTTAGGGGATCCAGCACCGACAAACTCATCTTT. Its translation: CACDTVVRGSSTDKLIF.